This T cell receptor (beta chain) comes out of a study of T cell repertoires in cytomegalovirus infection (dated by TCRdb to about 2019). Study-level background: Recently identified HLA-C-restricted CMV epitopes, whose presentation resists viral immunomodulation, were targeted by peptide stimulations together with well-studied HLA-B-restricted epitopes. The HLA type of each donor mattered for the analysis, because public TCR beta signatures pointed to carriage of CMV infection along with the matching HLA type.

General conclusions and limits of the study: The ex vivo response was dominated by HLA-C-restricted CMV-specific TCR beta clonotypes, and the single most frequent clonotype in two of eight donors was supplied by these HLA-C-restricted clonotypes. Carriers of CMV infection plus the relevant HLA type were discriminated by the cumulative frequency of public TCR beta family members in the study cohort and in an independent roughly 370-donor cohort.

According to the study, the label for this sample's treatment or condition signals: in vitro stimulation with specific CMV peptide epitopes to enrich CMV-specific T cells. About this clonotype: Its antigen is still unknown. Base qualities were left out, and no much larger clone turns up one base away.

The germline V gene provides CDR1 SGHTA and CDR2 FQGNSA. Deletion took 2 bases off V and 4 bases off J, with a span of 11 bases between the germline ends. Including cysteine and phenylalanine, the CDR3 has 14 amino acids. Only the CDR3 DNA is retained, 42 bases long and in frame from the first base. This sample was sequenced with an Illumina HiSeq 1500. TCRdb reprocessing: public reads trimmed at Q25 with fastp, clones called with MiXCR, in-frame beta chains kept. Identical CDR3 protein sequences are pooled into one entry, listed with their most common genes and DNA. The sample includes hundreds of thousands of distinct CDR3 sequences, with around a third observed a single time. The ten largest make up roughly 20% of the sample.

The sequences come from cultured PBMCs, collected from culture after CMV antigen stimulation. This chain is built from TRBV7-2 and TRBJ1-1, with a tentative D gene TRBD1 over 6 matching bases. The sequence was collected from a human donor in good health (CMV status not recorded). Some clones in this sample may be carry-over from other donors' samples. CDR3 loop: CASSLQLGATEAFF. The bases read TGTGCCAGCAGCTTACAACTGGGGGCCACTGAAGCTTTCTTT.